This T cell receptor (beta chain) stems from a study of blood T cell repertoires in COVID-19. The germline V gene has CDR1 MNHEY and CDR2 SVGEGT. CDR3 length: 11 residues. Deletions cut 3 bases from V and 5 bases from J, with 4 bases between. Authors' processing steps: Amplification of reference gene primers provided the estimated nucleated cell counts. The repertoire was sequenced with immunoSEQ multiplex PCR; TCRdb's copy has only in-frame clones and lacks some. V and J calls and clone size are given by that table; D and trimming were obtained from the DNA. This table holds 140,000 or so clones, about 88% found once. For this clone: This specimen includes other DNA sequences encoding the same CDR3.

This rearrangement joins TRBV6-2 or TRBV6-3 to TRBJ2-5, with D uncertain. Sequenced input: peripheral blood. The TCR originated in a human donor with acute or convalescent COVID-19. The donor label of this sample is uncertain. The CDR3 is CASSYRETQYF. CDR3 DNA sequence: TGTGCCAGCAGTTATCGGGAGACCCAGTACTTC.